This T cell receptor (beta chain) was sequenced for a study of blood T cells in healthy people across ages. General study results and limits: Percentage of naive T cells showed a strong correlation with TCR beta diversity.

It was with a sample-barcoded 5' primer and a J-beta primer mix that a second PCR of roughly 7 to 12 cycles was run. A tag from a template-switch adaptor with 12 random nucleotides marked each cDNA molecule. All samples gave at least 2.5 million CDR3-containing paired-end reads. TCRdb reprocessed the 5' RACE reads via MiXCR and lists one record per CDR3 protein. This sample has approximately 760,000 distinct CDR3 sequences; 25% occur once, and the top ten carry 9% to 9.5%. The CDR3 extends over 12 amino acids. V lost 1 base, J lost 10 bases, and 10 bases lay in between. The germline gives CDR1 DFQATT, CDR2 SNEGSKA (reference sequence). This clonotype was seen a handful of times. The antigen is undetermined. Donation came from healthy Caucasian individuals in Russia who were aged roughly 6 to 100. These same records also appear under a second study, on T cells of mothers and their children.

The sequence was obtained from a boy aged 5 to 17 in good health. The specimen sequenced was blood. J is TRBJ1-4 and V is TRBV20-1, with D possibly TRBD1 on 6 matching bases. The CDR3 loop is CSARAGDGKLFF. The DNA for the CDR3 is TGCAGTGCTAGAGCAGGGGATGGAAAACTGTTTTTT.